Sequencing of this T cell receptor (beta chain) was carried out in a study of cytomegalovirus exposure and HLA in healthy donors. On this clone itself: Its target is not known.

The CDR3 contains 18 residues. The germline V gene has CDR1 SQVTM and CDR2 ANQGSEA. Losses at the gene ends were 5 bases for V and 4 bases for J; bases not matched to a gene: 16. Assay used: immunoSEQ multiplex PCR; TCRdb lists only in-frame clones, some missing. The table lists 150,000 to 200,000 clones, 80% to 90% of them singletons. Study conclusions and caveats: Listed as cytomegalovirus-associated were 150 to 200 TCR beta chains. Whilst most TCR sequences proved rare, a subset of public TCRs occurred across many donors.

The chain recombines TRBV29-1 with TRBJ2-5, with 13 bases identical to TRBD2. This receptor was taken from a woman between 18 and 29 years old in good health and CMV-seronegative. What was sequenced was PBMCs. The CDR3 DNA reads TGCAGCGTTTCCGGGACTAGCGGGACCTCCCTGGTAGTAGAGACCCAGTACTTC. Amino acid sequence: CSVSGTSGTSLVVETQYF. The full variable domain, completed using reference TRBV29-1 and TRBJ2-5, is SAVISQKPSRDICQRGTSLTIQCQVDSQVTMMFWYRQQPGQSLTLIATANQGSEATYESGFVIDKFPISRPNLTFSTLTVSNMSPEDSSIYLCSVSGTSGTSLVVETQYFGPGTRLLVL.